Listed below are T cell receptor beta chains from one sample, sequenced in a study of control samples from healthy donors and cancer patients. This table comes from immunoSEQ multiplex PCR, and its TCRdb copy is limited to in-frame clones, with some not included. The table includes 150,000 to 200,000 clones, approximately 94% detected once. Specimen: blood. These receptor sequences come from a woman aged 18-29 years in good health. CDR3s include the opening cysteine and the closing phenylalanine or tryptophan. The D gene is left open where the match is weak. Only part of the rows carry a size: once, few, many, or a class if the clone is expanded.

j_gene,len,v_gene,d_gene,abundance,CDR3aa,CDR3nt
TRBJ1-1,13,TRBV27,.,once,CASSLSRLTEAFF,TGTGCCAGCAGTTTATCACGGTTGACTGAAGCTTTCTTT
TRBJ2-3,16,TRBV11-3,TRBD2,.,CASSFRYGGGRDTQYF,TGTGCCAGCAGCTTCCGCTATGGCGGGGGACGGGATACGCAGTATTTT
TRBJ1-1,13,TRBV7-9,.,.,CAIGALLNTEAFF,TGTGCCATCGGCGCCCTCCTTAACACTGAAGCTTTCTTT
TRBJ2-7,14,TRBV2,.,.,CASKSLQSTYEQYF,TGTGCCAGCAAGTCGTTACAGTCAACCTACGAGCAGTACTTC
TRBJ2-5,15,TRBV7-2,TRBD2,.,CASSQPGLAQETQYF,TGTGCCAGCAGCCAGCCGGGACTAGCCCAAGAGACCCAGTACTTC
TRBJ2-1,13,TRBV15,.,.,CATSRERHNEQFF,TGTGCCACCAGCAGAGAGAGGCACAATGAGCAGTTCTTC
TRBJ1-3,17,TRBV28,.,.,CASALDVIPHSGNTIYF,TGTGCCAGCGCTCTTGACGTTATTCCCCACTCTGGAAACACCATATATTTT
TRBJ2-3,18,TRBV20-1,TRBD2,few,CSASGGLAAGDSTDTQYF,TGCAGTGCTAGTGGGGGACTAGCGGCCGGCGATAGCACAGATACGCAGTATTTT
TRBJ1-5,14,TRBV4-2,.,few,CASSQDLLNQPQHF,TGTGCCAGCAGCCAAGATCTGTTAAATCAGCCCCAGCATTTT
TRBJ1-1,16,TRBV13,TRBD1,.,CASSPQGEYMNTEAFF,TGTGCCAGCAGCCCCCAGGGGGAGTACATGAACACTGAAGCTTTCTTT
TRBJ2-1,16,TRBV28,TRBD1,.,CASCSRWTGFMNEQFF,TGTGCCAGCTGCTCTAGATGGACAGGGTTTATGAATGAGCAGTTCTTC
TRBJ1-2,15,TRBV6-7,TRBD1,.,CASSYSETGGEGYTF,TGTGCCAGCAGTTACTCGGAGACAGGGGGCGAAGGCTACACCTTC
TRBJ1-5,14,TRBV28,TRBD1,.,CASSFIQGVQPQHF,TGTGCCAGCAGTTTTATCCAGGGGGTCCAGCCCCAGCATTTT
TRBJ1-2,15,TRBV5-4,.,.,CASSREVFSPGGYTF,TGTGCCAGCAGCCGCGAGGTTTTTAGTCCCGGTGGCTACACCTTC
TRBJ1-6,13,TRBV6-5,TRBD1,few,CASRDRQNSPLHF,TGTGCCAGCCGGGACAGGCAGAATTCACCCCTCCACTTT
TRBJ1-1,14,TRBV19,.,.,CASSILQGNTEAFF,TGTGCCAGTAGTATCTTGCAGGGGAACACTGAAGCTTTCTTT
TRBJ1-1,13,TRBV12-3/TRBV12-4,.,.,CASRIPSGTEAFF,TGTGCCAGCAGGATCCCCTCGGGAACTGAAGCTTTCTTT
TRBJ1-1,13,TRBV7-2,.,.,CASSFERNTEAFF,TGTGCCAGCAGCTTCGAAAGGAACACTGAAGCTTTCTTT
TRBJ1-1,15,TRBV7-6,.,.,CASSLEPSPSTEAFF,TGTGCCAGCAGCTTAGAGCCCAGTCCCAGCACTGAAGCTTTCTTT
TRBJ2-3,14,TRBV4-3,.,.,CASSPAEAADTQYF,TGCGCCAGCAGCCCCGCCGAGGCAGCAGATACGCAGTATTTT
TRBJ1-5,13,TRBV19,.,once,CASSMVGNQPQHF,TGTGCCAGTAGTATGGTGGGGAATCAGCCCCAGCATTTT
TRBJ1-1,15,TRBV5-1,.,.,CASSALGGTNTEAFF,TGCGCCAGCAGCGCTCTGGGGGGCACGAACACTGAAGCTTTCTTT
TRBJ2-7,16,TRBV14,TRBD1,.,CASSRSGTGNPYEQYF,TGTGCCAGCAGCCGTTCCGGGACAGGGAACCCCTACGAGCAGTACTTC
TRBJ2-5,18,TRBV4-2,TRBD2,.,CASSQGTSGGPVQETQYF,TGTGCCAGCAGCCAAGGGACTAGCGGGGGCCCGGTACAAGAGACCCAGTACTTC
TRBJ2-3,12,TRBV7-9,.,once,CASSLEVSRQYF,TGTGCCAGCAGCTTAGAAGTCTCACGGCAGTATTTT
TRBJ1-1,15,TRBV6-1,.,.,CASSDSQYRGTEAFF,TGTGCCAGCAGTGATAGTCAGTACAGAGGGACTGAAGCTTTCTTT
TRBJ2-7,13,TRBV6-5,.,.,CASSYSDHYEQYF,TGTGCCAGCAGTTACTCAGACCATTACGAGCAGTACTTC
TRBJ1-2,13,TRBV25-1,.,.,CASSEYEQNGYTF,TGTGCCAGCAGTGAATATGAGCAGAATGGCTACACCTTC
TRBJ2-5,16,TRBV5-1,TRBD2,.,CASSLDLAGVGETQYF,TGCGCCAGCAGCTTGGACCTAGCGGGAGTAGGGGAGACCCAGTACTTC
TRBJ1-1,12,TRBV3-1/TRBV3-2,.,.,CASSLSNTEAFF,TGTGCCAGCAGCCTTTCGAACACTGAAGCTTTCTTT
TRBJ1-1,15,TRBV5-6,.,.,CASSLVLGGNTEAFF,TGTGCCAGCAGCTTGGTTCTGGGGGGGAACACTGAAGCTTTCTTT
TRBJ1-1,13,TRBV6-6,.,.,CASRHQENTEAFF,TGTGCCAGCAGACACCAGGAGAACACTGAAGCTTTCTTT
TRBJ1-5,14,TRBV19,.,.,CASWDITSNQPQHF,TGTGCCAGTTGGGACATCACTAGCAATCAGCCCCAGCATTTT
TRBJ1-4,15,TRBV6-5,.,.,CASSRSGWSNEKLFF,TGTGCCAGCAGTCGGTCAGGGTGGTCTAATGAAAAACTGTTTTTT
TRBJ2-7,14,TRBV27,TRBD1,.,CASKRTGGIYEQYF,TGTGCCAGCAAGAGGACAGGGGGAATCTACGAGCAGTACTTC
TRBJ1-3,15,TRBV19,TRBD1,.,CASSPQGQGGNTIYF,TGTGCCAGTAGTCCACAGGGACAGGGGGGAAACACCATATATTTT
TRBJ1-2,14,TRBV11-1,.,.,CASSLRGANYGYTF,TGTGCCAGCAGCCTCCGGGGGGCGAACTATGGCTACACCTTC
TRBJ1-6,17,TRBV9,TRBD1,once,CASSRSGTGSPNSPLHF,TGTGCCAGCAGCCGCTCCGGGACAGGGAGTCCTAATTCACCCCTCCACTTT
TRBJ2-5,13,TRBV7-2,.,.,CASSAEDRETQYF,TGTGCCAGCAGCGCGGAGGACCGGGAGACCCAGTACTTC
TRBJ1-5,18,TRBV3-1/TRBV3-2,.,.,CASSLRSIVFEGNQPQHF,TGTGCCAGCAGCCTACGGTCTATCGTATTCGAGGGCAATCAGCCCCAGCATTTT
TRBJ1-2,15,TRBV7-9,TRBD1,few,CASSQILDRVHGYTF,TGTGCCAGCAGTCAGATTTTGGACAGGGTCCATGGCTACACCTTC
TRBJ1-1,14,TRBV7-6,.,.,CASSSNAGGTEAFF,TGTGCCAGCAGCTCGAACGCTGGAGGCACTGAAGCTTTCTTT
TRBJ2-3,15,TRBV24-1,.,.,CATSRDNLHTDTQYF,TGTGCCACCAGCCGGGACAACCTACACACAGATACGCAGTATTTT
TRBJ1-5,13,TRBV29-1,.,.,CSVVKGYGQPQHF,TGCAGCGTTGTAAAGGGGTACGGACAGCCCCAGCATTTT
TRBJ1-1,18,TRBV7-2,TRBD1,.,CASSSTQGQGEGNTEAFF,TGTGCCAGCAGCTCTACACAGGGACAGGGCGAGGGGAACACTGAAGCTTTCTTT
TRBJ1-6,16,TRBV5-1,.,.,CASSLGGNNNNSPLHF,TGCGCCAGCAGTTTGGGGGGGAACAACAATAATTCACCCCTCCACTTT
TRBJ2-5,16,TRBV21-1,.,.,CASSKPTGASQETQYF,TGTGCCAGCAGCAAACCGACAGGAGCCTCCCAAGAGACCCAGTACTTC
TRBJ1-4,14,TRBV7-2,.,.,CASSPYGAGEKLFF,TGTGCCAGCAGCCCCTACGGGGCTGGGGAAAAACTGTTTTTT
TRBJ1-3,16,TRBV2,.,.,CASSEFSQARGNTIYF,TGTGCCAGCAGTGAATTCTCCCAGGCGCGCGGAAACACCATATATTTT
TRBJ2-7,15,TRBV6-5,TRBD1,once,CASSPYRQGLYEQYF,TGTGCCAGCAGTCCCTATCGACAGGGTCTCTACGAGCAGTACTTC
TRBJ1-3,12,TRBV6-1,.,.,CASSEVRNSIYF,TGTGCCAGCAGTGAAGTCCGTAATTCCATATATTTT
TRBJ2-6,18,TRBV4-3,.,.,CASSQAAKGQAGANVLTF,TGCGCCAGCAGCCAAGCGGCGAAGGGGCAGGCTGGGGCCAACGTCCTGACTTTC
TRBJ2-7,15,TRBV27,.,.,CASSFDWAVGEEQYF,TGTGCCAGCAGTTTCGATTGGGCGGTTGGGGAGGAGCAGTACTTC
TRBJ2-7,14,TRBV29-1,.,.,CSVKGSKRGYEQYF,TGCAGCGTGAAGGGGAGCAAAAGGGGATACGAGCAGTACTTC
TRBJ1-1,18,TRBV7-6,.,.,CASSLAGDGTGVRTEAFF,TGTGCCAGCAGCTTAGCGGGGGACGGTACGGGTGTTAGGACTGAAGCTTTCTTT
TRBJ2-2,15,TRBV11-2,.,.,CASSLGGTATGELFF,TGTGCCAGCAGCTTAGGCGGGACAGCAACCGGGGAGCTGTTTTTT